This TCR beta chain appears in the sequencing data of a study of control samples from healthy donors and cancer patients. TCRdb keeps only in-frame clones here, not all; method: immunoSEQ multiplex PCR. The sample includes tens of thousands of clones, approximately 80% of them seen just once. CDR3 length equals 13 residues. CDR1 is ENHRY, CDR2 SYGVKD, per germline. V lost 10 bases, J lost 3 bases, and 8 bases stayed unmatched. Material: blood. The sequence derives from a man in his forties or fifties in good health. The chain recombines TRBV10-3 with TRBJ1-1; 7 bases map to TRBD1. CDR3 DNA sequence: TGTGCCACCACTAGGGGGCGGGACACTGAAGCTTTCTTT. This gives the protein CATTRGRDTEAFF.